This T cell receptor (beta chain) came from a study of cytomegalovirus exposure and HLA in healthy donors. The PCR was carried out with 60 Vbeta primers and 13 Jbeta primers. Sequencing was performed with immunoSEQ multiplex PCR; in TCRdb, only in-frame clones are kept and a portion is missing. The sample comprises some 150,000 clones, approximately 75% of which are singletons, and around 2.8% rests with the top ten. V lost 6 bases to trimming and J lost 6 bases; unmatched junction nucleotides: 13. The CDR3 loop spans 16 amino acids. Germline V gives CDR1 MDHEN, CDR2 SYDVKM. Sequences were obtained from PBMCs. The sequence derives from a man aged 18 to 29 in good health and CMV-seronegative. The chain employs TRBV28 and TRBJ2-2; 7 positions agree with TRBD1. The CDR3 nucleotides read TGTGCCAGCAGACCACACCTCGGGACAGTTGCCGGGGAGCTGTTTTTT. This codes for CASRPHLGTVAGELFF.